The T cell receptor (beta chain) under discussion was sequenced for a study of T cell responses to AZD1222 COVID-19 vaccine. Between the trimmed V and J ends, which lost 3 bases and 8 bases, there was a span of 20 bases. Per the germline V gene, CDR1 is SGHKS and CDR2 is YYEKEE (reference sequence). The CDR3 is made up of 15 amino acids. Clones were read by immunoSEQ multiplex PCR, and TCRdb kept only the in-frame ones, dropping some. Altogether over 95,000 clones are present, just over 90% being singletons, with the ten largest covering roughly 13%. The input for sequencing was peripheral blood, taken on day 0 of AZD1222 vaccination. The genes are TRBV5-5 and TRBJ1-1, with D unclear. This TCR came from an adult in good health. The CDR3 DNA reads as TGTGCCAGCAGCTGGAAGGACGGCCTAAAGGTCGAAGCTTTCTTT. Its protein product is CASSWKDGLKVEAFF.